This T cell receptor beta chain was identified during a study of blood T cells in healthy people across ages. A J-beta primer mix and a sample-barcoded 5' primer were used in a second PCR of roughly 7 to 12 cycles. A single record per CDR3 protein comes from TCRdb applying MiXCR to the 5' RACE reads. This table holds approximately 1.5 million distinct CDR3 sequences, approximately 43% found once. This clonotype was counted only a few times. The sample consisted of blood. The source of this sequence is a woman younger than 35 in good health.

This CDR3 reads CASNPIQENGGYTF. For the CDR3, the DNA is TGTGCCAGCAACCCCATACAGGAGAACGGTGGCTACACCTTC. The gene calls are TRBV28 and TRBJ1-2, with a possible D match to TRBD1 (5 bases). Trimming stripped 7 bases from V and 7 bases from J, with 19 bases between. The CDR3 consists of 14 residues. In germline, CDR1 is MDHEN, CDR2 SYDVKM.